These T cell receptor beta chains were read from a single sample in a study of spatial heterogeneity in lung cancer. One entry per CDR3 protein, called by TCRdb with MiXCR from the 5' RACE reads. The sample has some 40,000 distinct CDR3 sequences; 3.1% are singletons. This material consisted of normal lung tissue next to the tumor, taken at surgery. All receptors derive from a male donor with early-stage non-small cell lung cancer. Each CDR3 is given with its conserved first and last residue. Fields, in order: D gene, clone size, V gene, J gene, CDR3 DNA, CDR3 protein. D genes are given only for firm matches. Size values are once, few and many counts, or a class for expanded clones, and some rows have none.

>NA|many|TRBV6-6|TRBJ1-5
TGTGCCAGCCGTGGATCTAGCACCGATAGCAATCAGCCCCAGCATTTT
CASRGSSTDSNQPQHF
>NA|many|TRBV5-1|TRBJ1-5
TGCGCCAGCAGCTTGAACAGGGATCAGCCCCAGCATTTT
CASSLNRDQPQHF
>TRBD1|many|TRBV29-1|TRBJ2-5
TGCAGCGTTGAAGGTTGGACAGGGAACCAAGAGACCCAGTACTTC
CSVEGWTGNQETQYF
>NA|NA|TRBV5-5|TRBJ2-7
TGTGCCAGCAGCTTGGGGCAGCGAGACCACGAGCAGTACTTC
CASSLGQRDHEQYF
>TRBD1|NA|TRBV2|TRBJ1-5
TGTGCCACCCACGGACAGGGCAATCAGCCCCAGCATTTT
CATHGQGNQPQHF
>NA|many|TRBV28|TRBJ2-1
TGTGCCAGCAGTTTATCCGGAGGGTGGAATGAGCAGTTCTTC
CASSLSGGWNEQFF
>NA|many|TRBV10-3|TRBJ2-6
TGTGCCATCACTAGCTCCCCTGGGGCCAACGTCCTGACTTTC
CAITSSPGANVLTF
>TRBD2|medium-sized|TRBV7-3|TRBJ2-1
TGTGCCAGCAGCCCCGGACTAGCGGGAGATGAGCAGTTCTTC
CASSPGLAGDEQFF
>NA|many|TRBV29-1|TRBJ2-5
TGCAGCGTTGGGGGAGCGGAGACCCAGTACTTC
CSVGGAETQYF
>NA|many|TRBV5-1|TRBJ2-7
TGCGCCAGCAGCTTGCGGGGTAGCGACTACGAGCAGTACTTC
CASSLRGSDYEQYF
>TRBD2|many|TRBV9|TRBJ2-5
TGTGCCAGCGCCCAGACTAGCGGGAGGGCCGGTGGAGAGACCCAGTACTTC
CASAQTSGRAGGETQYF
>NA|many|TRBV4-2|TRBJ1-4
TGTGCCAGCAGCCAAAATCCAACTAATGAAAAACTGTTTTTT
CASSQNPTNEKLFF
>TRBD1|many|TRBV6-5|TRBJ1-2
TGTGCCAGCAGCCAGGACAGGCGCCTTAGGGGCTACACCTTC
CASSQDRRLRGYTF
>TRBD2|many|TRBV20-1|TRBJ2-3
TGCAGTGCTAGGTCTTGGCGGGAGACAGATACGCAGTATTTT
CSARSWRETDTQYF
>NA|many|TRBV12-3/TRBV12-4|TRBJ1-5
NA
CASSSSGQPQHF
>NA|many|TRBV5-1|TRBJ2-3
TGCGCCAGCAGCGTAGGACAGAGTGCAGATACGCAGTATTTT
CASSVGQSADTQYF
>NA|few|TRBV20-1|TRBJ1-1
TGCAGTGCTGAGGGCCCGAGGATCACTGAAGCTTTCTTT
CSAEGPRITEAFF
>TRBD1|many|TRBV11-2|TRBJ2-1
TGTGCCAGCAGCTTAGGGCAGGGGGACTACAATGAGCAGTTCTTC
CASSLGQGDYNEQFF
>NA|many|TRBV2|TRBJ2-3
TGTGCCAGCAAGCGTGGGGAGACAGATACGCAGTATTTT
CASKRGETDTQYF
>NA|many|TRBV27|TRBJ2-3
TGTGCCAGCAGTTTGAGGAGGGTCACAGATACGCAGTATTTT
CASSLRRVTDTQYF
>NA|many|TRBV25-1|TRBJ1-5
TGTGCCAGCAGCGGGCGGTCGGATCAGCCCCAGCATTTT
CASSGRSDQPQHF
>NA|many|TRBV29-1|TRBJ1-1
TGCAGCATAGGGAAGGGGGGAAACACTGAAGCTTTCTTT
CSIGKGGNTEAFF
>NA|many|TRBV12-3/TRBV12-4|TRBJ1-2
TGTGCCAGCAGCCTCCCTTCCCAACTCTATGGCTACACCTTC
CASSLPSQLYGYTF
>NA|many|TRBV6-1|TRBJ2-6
TGTGCCAGCATTGGACGGACCTCTGGGGCCAACGTCCTGACTTTC
CASIGRTSGANVLTF
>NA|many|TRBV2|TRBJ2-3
TGTGCCAGCGGCCCCAGGGGCCCACACACAGATACGCAGTATTTT
CASGPRGPHTDTQYF
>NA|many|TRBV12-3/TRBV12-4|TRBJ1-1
TGTGCCAGCAGTTTGCAGCAGAACACTGAAGCTTTCTTT
CASSLQQNTEAFF
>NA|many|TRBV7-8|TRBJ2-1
TGTGCCAGCAGCTTAGCGCTTTGGGGGGATGAGCAGTTCTTC
CASSLALWGDEQFF
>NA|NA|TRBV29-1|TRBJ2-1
TGCAGCGTTGAAGTGGGATTGGGCGACGGCAATGAGCAGTTCTTC
CSVEVGLGDGNEQFF
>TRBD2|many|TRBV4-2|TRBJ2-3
TGTGCCAGCAGCCAAGATCTAGCGGGGGCTAGCACAGATACGCAGTATTTT
CASSQDLAGASTDTQYF
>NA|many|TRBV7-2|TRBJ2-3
TGTGCCAGCAGCTTAGACACAGATACGCAGTATTTT
CASSLDTDTQYF
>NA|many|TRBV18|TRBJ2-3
TGTGCCAGCTCACCAAGCACAGATACGCAGTATTTT
CASSPSTDTQYF
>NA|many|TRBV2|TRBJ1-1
TGTGCCAGCAGTGTACACACTGAAGCTTTCTTT
CASSVHTEAFF
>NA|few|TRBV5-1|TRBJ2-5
TGCGCCAGCAGCAGCGGGACAGCGGCGAAGACCCAGTACTTC
CASSSGTAAKTQYF
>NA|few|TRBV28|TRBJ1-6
TGTGCCAGTTCCAACCTTCAAGGACAAGCCTATTCACCCCTCCACTTT
CASSNLQGQAYSPLHF
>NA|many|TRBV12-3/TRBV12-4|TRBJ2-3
TGTGCCAGCCAGGGACCGGATACGCAGTATTTT
CASQGPDTQYF
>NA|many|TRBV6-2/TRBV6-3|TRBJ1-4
TGTGCCAGCAGTTCCCTCATAGGGCTTGGGGGAGAAAAACTGTTTTTT
CASSSLIGLGGEKLFF
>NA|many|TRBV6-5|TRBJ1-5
TGTGCCACGGGGAGGAATCAGCCCCAGCATTTT
CATGRNQPQHF
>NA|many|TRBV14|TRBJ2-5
TGTGCCAGCAGCTCCCAACCCGCATTCCAAGAGACCCAGTACTTC
CASSSQPAFQETQYF
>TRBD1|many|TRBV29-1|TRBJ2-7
TGCAGCGCGAAAACCGGGACAGGGGGCTACGAGCAGTACTTC
CSAKTGTGGYEQYF
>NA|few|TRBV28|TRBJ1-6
TGTGCCAGCAGTTCCCGGGTTAGCTCCTATAATTCACCCCTCCACTTT
CASSSRVSSYNSPLHF
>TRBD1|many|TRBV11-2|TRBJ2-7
TGTGCCAGCAGCAGAAACCGGGACAGGGCCTACGAGCAGTACTTC
CASSRNRDRAYEQYF
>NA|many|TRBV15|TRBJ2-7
TGTGCCACCAGCAGAGGCGCAGCTGGCGACGAGCAGTACTTC
CATSRGAAGDEQYF
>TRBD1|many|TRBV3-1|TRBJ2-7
TGTGCCAGCAGTCCGGGACAGGGTCTCTACGAGCAGTACTTC
CASSPGQGLYEQYF
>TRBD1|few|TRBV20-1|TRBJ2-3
TGCAGTGCTTCGGACAGGCTCACAGATACGCAGTATTTT
CSASDRLTDTQYF
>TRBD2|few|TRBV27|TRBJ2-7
TGTGCCAGCAGTTTATTGACCCCACTAGCGGGAGCTTACGAGCAGTACTTC
CASSLLTPLAGAYEQYF
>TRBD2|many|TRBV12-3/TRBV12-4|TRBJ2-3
TGTGCCAGCAGTAGGACTAGCGGTTTCACAGATACGCAGTATTTT
CASSRTSGFTDTQYF
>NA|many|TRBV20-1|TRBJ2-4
TGCAGTGCTAGATTTCTTGGACGCGACATTCAGTACTTC
CSARFLGRDIQYF
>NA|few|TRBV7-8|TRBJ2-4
TGTGCCAGCAGCTGGTCCGCAGTTGCCAAGAACATTCAGTACTTC
CASSWSAVAKNIQYF